This T cell receptor beta chain emerged from a study of OX40 agonist ivuxolimab in advanced cancers. This clone was seen only a few times. V was pared by 0 bases and J by 5 bases, with 11 bases between. The CDR3 has 14 amino acids. Germline assignment: CDR1 MGHRA and CDR2 YSYEKL. Method: immunoSEQ multiplex PCR; TCRdb's copy keeps in-frame clones and lacks some. The sample includes 60,000 to 85,000 clones, 60% to 80% of them seen just once. The chain joins TRBV4-1 to TRBJ2-7; D remains ambiguous. This receptor was taken from an adult with an advanced solid tumor such as melanoma, head and neck, liver or kidney cancer. The material was CD4+ or CD8+ T cells sorted from blood, obtained in a trial of the OX40 agonist ivuxolimab. Written as DNA, the CDR3 is TGCGCCAGCAGCCAAGATTACGGAGCTGACGAGCAGTACTTC. This translates into CASSQDYGADEQYF.